Presented here are 11 T cell receptor beta chains from one specimen sequenced in a study of cytomegalovirus exposure and HLA in healthy donors. It was with 60 Vbeta and 13 Jbeta primers that the PCR ran. Repertoires were generated with immunoSEQ multiplex PCR, while TCRdb's copy carries only in-frame clones and drops some. This table holds 65,000 to 100,000 clones, 60% to 80% found once. The sample comprised PBMCs. The receptors stem from a man aged 40-49 years in good health and CMV-seronegative.

The chain is built from TRBV4-2 and TRBJ1-2; 10 bases align to TRBD1. The CDR3 runs to 19 residues. V dropped 4 bases and J dropped 4; count of bases not matched to a gene: 18. Per the germline V gene, CDR1 is LGHNA and CDR2 is YNFKEQ. Here the CDR3 DNA reads TGTGCCAGCAGCCCCGGGGCAGACTCGACAGGGGGCTTCGTCTATGGCTACACCTTC. Its translation: CASSPGADSTGGFVYGYTF.

This chain links TRBV28 with TRBJ1-4; D gene ambiguous. The V gene's germline CDR1 is MDHEN and CDR2 SYDVKM. V lost 8 bases to trimming and J lost 3 bases, with 16 bases between them. The CDR3 is made up of 15 amino acids. Written as DNA, the CDR3 is TGTGCCAGCGACGCCCGGGGTCCCGCTAATGAAAAACTGTTTTTT. It yields the protein CASDARGPANEKLFF.

The chain recombines TRBV11-1 with TRBJ2-1; D gene ambiguous. V was clipped by 2 bases and J by 9 bases, with 5 bases between them. Germline CDR1 is SGHAT and CDR2 is FQDESV (reference sequence). The CDR3 contains 11 residues. The CDR3: CASSLTSEQFF. The CDR3, as DNA: TGTGCCAGCAGCTTAACTTCTGAGCAGTTCTTC.

V and J are TRBV6-5 and TRBJ1-5, with D hard to call. CDR1 MNHEY and CDR2 SVGAGI come from the germline V gene. CDR3 length equals 13 residues. V was pared by 4 bases and J by 0 bases, with 4 bases between. The CDR3: CASSFYSNQPQHF. In DNA, the CDR3 is TGTGCCAGCAGTTTTTATAGCAATCAGCCCCAGCATTTT.

The chain has TRBV9 and TRBJ2-2, with TRBD1 identical over 9 bases. V shed 3 bases, J shed 4 bases, and the junction held 7 bases outside the gene matches. The CDR3 length is 16 residues. Per germline, CDR1 SGDLS and CDR2 YYNGEE. This CDR3 is CASSEPGQGPTGELFF. The CDR3 coding sequence is TGTGCCAGCAGCGAACCGGGACAGGGACCCACCGGGGAGCTGTTTTTT.

In this sample, this clone turned up once. The chain couples TRBV6-1 to TRBJ2-7; D is unresolved. The CDR3 length is 13 residues. Germline CDR1 and CDR2: MNHNS and SASEGT. With 8 bases removed from V and 2 bases from J, the gap between germline ends came to 13 bases. DNA of the CDR3: TGTGCCAGCGCGGTAGAGCTACCCTACGAGCAGTACTTC. It codes for CASAVELPYEQYF.

The rearrangement joins TRBV5-4 to TRBJ2-6, with 7 bases lining up with TRBD2. The germline V gene has CDR1 SGHNT and CDR2 YYREEE (reference sequence). V was pared by 4 bases and J by 2 bases, with 3 bases of the junction left unmatched. The CDR3 extends over 15 amino acids. The CDR3 coding sequence is TGTGCCAGCAGCGGGGGAGGGGCTGGGGCCAACGTCCTGACTTTC. Protein: CASSGGGAGANVLTF.

The chain is built from TRBV28 and TRBJ2-5; possibly TRBD2 for D (6 bases). CDR3 length: 13 amino acids. V was trimmed by 5 bases and J by 2 bases, leaving 9 bases between them. Germline loops: CDR1 MDHEN, CDR2 SYDVKM. CDR3 DNA sequence: TGTGCCAGCAGTGGGGCGGGGCAAGAGACCCAGTACTTC. It specifies CASSGAGQETQYF.

The chain uses TRBV10-1 and TRBJ2-1; the match to TRBD2 covers 14 bases. Unmatched junction bases numbered 8, after V lost 4 bases and J lost 9 bases. Germline CDR1 is WNHNN and CDR2 is SYGVQD (reference sequence). The CDR3 spans 16 residues. This CDR3 is CASSGRGLAGASEQFF. CDR3 bases: TGCGCCAGCAGTGGCCGGGGACTAGCGGGAGCCAGTGAGCAGTTCTTC.

This chain links TRBV6-1 with TRBJ1-3; D is ambiguous. CDR1 MNHNS and CDR2 SASEGT come from the germline V gene. There are 14 residues in the CDR3. Trimming shortened V by 3 bases and J by 2 bases, and 8 bases separated the two germline ends. DNA for the CDR3: TGTGCCAGCAGTGAGCGACAAGCTGGAAACACCATATATTTT. Protein sequence: CASSERQAGNTIYF.

The rearrangement uses TRBV14 and TRBJ2-7; 7 bases line up with TRBD2. The CDR3 loop spans 14 amino acids. Germline trimming cut 3 bases from V and 7 bases from J; bases unmatched to any gene: 9. Per germline, CDR1 SGHDN and CDR2 FVKESK. CDR3: CASSQLGLVREQYF. The CDR3 coding sequence is TGTGCCAGCAGCCAGCTTGGACTAGTCAGGGAGCAGTACTTC.